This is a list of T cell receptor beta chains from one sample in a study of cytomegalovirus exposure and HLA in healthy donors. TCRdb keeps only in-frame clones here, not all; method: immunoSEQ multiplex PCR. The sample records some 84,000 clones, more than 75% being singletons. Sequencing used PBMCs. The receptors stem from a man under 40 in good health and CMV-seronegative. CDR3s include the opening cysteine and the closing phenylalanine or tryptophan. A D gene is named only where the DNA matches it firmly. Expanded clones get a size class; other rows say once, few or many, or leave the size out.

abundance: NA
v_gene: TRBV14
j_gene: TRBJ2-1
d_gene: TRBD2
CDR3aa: CASSPERGGLGYNEQFF
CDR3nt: TGTGCCAGCAGCCCAGAACGAGGGGGACTAGGCTACAATGAGCAGTTCTTC

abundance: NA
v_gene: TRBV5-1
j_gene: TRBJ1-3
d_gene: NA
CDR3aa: CASSLSPGLSGNTIYF
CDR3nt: TGCGCCAGCAGCTTGTCTCCAGGCCTCTCTGGAAACACCATATATTTT

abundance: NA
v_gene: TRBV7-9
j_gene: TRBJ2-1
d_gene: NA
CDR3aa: CASSGQGEFFEQFF
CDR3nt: TGTGCCAGCAGCGGCCAAGGAGAGTTCTTTGAGCAGTTCTTC

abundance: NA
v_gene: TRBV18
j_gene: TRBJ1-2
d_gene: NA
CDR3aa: CASSPPKPGQNYGYTF
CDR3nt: TGTGCCAGCTCACCACCGAAACCCGGACAGAACTATGGCTACACCTTC

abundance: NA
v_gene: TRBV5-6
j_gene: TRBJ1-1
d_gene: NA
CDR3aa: CASSFPRYSGHQTTEAFF
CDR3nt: TGTGCCAGCAGCTTTCCCCGCTACTCCGGACACCAAACGACTGAAGCTTTCTTT

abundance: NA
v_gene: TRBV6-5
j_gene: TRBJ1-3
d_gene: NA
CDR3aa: CASSPSGETGNTIYF
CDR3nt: TGTGCCAGCAGCCCCTCAGGGGAGACTGGAAACACCATATATTTT

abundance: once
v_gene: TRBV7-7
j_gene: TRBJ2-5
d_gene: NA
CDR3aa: CARPIAESQETQYF
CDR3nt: TGTGCTAGACCTATAGCGGAGTCCCAAGAGACCCAGTACTTC

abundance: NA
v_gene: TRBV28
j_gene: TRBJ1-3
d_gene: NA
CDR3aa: CASRQSGSGNTIYF
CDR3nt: TGTGCCAGCAGGCAAAGCGGCTCTGGAAACACCATATATTTT

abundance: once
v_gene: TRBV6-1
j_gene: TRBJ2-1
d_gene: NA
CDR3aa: CASSEASGSYNEQFF
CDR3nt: TGTGCCAGCAGTGAAGCGTCTGGCAGCTACAATGAGCAGTTCTTC

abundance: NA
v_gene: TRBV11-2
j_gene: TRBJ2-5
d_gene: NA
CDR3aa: CASSLDFGSTKYF
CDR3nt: TGTGCCAGCAGCTTAGATTTTGGCTCCACCAAGTACTTC

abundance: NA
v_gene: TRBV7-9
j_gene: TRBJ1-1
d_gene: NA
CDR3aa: CASSLSRSEAFF
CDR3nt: TGTGCCAGCAGCTTATCACGGTCTGAAGCTTTCTTT

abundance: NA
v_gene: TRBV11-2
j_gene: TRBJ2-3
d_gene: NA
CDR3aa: CASSPILAVVTDTQYF
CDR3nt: TGTGCCAGCAGCCCGATTCTGGCGGTCGTCACAGATACGCAGTATTTT

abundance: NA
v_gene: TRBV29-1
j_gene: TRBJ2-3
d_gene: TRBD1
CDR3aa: CSVEDRQGATDTQYF
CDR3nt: TGCAGCGTTGAAGATCGACAGGGGGCAACAGATACGCAGTATTTT

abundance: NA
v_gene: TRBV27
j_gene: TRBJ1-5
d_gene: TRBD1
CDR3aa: CASSPGTGMSNQPQHF
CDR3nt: TGTGCCAGCAGTCCCGGGACAGGGATGAGCAATCAGCCCCAGCATTTT

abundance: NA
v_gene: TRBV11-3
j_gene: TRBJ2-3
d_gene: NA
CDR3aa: CASSLGSGDTQYF
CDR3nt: TGTGCCAGCAGCTTAGGTAGCGGAGATACGCAGTATTTT

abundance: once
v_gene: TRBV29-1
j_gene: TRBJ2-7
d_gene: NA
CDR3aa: CSVAQGSYEQYF
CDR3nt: TGCAGCGTTGCCCAGGGGTCCTACGAGCAGTACTTC

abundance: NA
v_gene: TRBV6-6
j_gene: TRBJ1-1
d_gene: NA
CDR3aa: CASSRSGGNTEAFF
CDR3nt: TGTGCCAGCAGCCGGTCGGGGGGCAACACTGAAGCTTTCTTT

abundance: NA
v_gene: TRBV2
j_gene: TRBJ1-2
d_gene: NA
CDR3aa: CASSATGSGGYTF
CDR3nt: TGTGCCAGCAGTGCAACAGGGAGTGGTGGCTACACCTTC

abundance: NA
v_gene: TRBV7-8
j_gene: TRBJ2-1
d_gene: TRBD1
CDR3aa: CASRGRGHHEQFF
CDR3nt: TGTGCCAGCAGGGGAAGGGGGCACCATGAGCAGTTCTTC

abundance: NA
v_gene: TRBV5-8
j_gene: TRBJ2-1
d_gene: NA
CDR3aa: CASSLFGETYNEQFF
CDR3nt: TGTGCCAGCAGCTTGTTCGGGGAAACCTACAATGAGCAGTTCTTC

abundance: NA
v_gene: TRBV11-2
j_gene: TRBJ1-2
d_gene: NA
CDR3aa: CASSFGGTGDVYGYTF
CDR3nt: TGTGCCAGCAGCTTTGGCGGAACGGGGGATGTCTATGGCTACACCTTC

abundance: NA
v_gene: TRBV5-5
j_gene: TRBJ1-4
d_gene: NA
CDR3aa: CASSLLGDSNEKLFF
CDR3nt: TGTGCCAGCAGCTTGCTAGGGGATTCTAATGAAAAACTGTTTTTT

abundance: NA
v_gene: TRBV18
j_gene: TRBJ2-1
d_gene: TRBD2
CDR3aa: CASSLERGGQSYNEQFF
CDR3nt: TGTGCCAGCTCATTGGAACGGGGGGGCCAGTCCTACAATGAGCAGTTCTTC

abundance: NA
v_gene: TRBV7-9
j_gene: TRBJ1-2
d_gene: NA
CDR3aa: CASSLVGRDYGYTF
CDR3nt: TGTGCCAGCAGCTTAGTCGGCCGGGACTATGGCTACACCTTC

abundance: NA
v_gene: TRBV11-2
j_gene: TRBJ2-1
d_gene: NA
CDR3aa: CASSLAGTYNEQFF
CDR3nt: TGTGCCAGCAGCTTAGCAGGGACCTACAATGAGCAGTTCTTC